The source of this TCR beta chain is a study of early T cells in non-severe SARS-CoV-2 infection. Using its own MiXCR run on the 5' RACE reads, TCRdb lists one record per CDR3 protein. The sample records around 60,000 distinct CDR3 sequences, roughly 12% being singletons. CDR1 and CDR2 from the germline V gene are SGHVS and FQNEAQ. This CDR3 is 16 amino acids long. The V segment lost 3 bases and the J segment 2 bases; nucleotides outside the gene matches: 6. The chain combines TRBV7-8 with TRBJ2-3; the match to TRBD2 covers 9 bases. The sample taken for sequencing was whole blood. This TCR was sampled from an adult who was a healthcare worker with PCR-confirmed SARS-CoV-2 infection or an uninfected control (not recorded which). In DNA, the CDR3 is TGTGCCAGCAGCTTTAGTAGCGGGGGCAACACAGATACGCAGTATTTT. It is translated as CASSFSSGGNTDTQYF.